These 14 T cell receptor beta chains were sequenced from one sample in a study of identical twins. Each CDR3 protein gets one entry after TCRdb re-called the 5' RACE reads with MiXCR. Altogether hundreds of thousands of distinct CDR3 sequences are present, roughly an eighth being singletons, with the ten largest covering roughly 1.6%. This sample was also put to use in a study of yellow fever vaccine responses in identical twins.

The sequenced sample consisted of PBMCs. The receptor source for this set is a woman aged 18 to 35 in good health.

CDR3 nucleotides: TGTGCCATCCAAGGCCCCACGCCCACAGATACGCAGTATTTT. This sequence encodes CAIQGPTPTDTQYF. The genes are TRBV10-3 and TRBJ2-3, with D uncertain. V was cut by 8 bases and J by 2 bases, with 14 bases left in between. This CDR3 region has 14 residues. The germline V gene encodes CDR1 ENHRY and CDR2 SYGVKD.

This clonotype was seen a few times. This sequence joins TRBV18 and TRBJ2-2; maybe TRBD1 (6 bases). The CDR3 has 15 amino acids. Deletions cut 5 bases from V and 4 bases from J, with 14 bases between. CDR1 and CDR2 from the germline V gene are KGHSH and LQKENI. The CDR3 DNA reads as TGTGCCAGCTCAAGGGACACTCTCGGCACCGGGGAGCTGTTTTTT. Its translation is CASSRDTLGTGELFF. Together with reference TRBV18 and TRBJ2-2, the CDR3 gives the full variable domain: NAGVMQNPRHLVRRRGQEARLRCSPMKGHSHVYWYRQLPEEGLKFMVYLQKENIIDESGMPKERFSAEFPKEGPSILRIQQVVRGDSAAYFCASSRDTLGTGELFFGEGSRLTVL.

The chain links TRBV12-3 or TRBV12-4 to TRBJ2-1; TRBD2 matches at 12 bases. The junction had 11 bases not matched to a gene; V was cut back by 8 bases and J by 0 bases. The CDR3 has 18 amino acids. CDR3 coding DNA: TGTGCCAGCTGGGGGCTAGCGGGAGGGCGGAGCTCCTACAATGAGCAGTTCTTC. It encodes CASWGLAGGRSSYNEQFF.

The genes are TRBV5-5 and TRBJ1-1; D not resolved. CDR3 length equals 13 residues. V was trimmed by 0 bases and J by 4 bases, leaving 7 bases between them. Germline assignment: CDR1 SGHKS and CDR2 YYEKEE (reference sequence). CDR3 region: CASSLGPLTEAFF. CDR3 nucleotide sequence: TGTGCCAGCAGCTTGGGACCGCTCACTGAAGCTTTCTTT.

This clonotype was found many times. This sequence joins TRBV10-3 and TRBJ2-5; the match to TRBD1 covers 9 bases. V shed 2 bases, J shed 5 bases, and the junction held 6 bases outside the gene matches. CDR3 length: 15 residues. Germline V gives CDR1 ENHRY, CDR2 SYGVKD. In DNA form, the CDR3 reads TGTGCCATCAGTGAGACCCGGGACAGGGATGAGACCCAGTACTTC. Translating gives CAISETRDRDETQYF.

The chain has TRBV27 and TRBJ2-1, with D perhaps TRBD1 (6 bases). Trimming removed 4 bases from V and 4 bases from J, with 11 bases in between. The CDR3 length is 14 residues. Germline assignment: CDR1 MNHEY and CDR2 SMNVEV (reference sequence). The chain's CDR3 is CASSYSGQYNEQFF. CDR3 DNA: TGTGCCAGCAGTTATTCTGGACAGTACAATGAGCAGTTCTTC.

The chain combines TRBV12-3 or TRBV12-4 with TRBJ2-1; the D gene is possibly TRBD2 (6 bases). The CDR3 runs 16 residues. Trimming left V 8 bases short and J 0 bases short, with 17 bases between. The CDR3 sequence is CASAQGLLSSYNEQFF. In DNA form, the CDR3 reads TGTGCCAGCGCCCAGGGACTCCTGAGCTCCTACAATGAGCAGTTCTTC.

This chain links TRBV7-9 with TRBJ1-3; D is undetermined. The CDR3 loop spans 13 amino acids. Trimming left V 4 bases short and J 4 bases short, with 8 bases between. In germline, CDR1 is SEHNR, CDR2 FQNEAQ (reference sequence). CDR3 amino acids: CASSSPGGNTIYF. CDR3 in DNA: TGTGCCAGCAGCTCCCCCGGGGGAAACACCATATATTTT.

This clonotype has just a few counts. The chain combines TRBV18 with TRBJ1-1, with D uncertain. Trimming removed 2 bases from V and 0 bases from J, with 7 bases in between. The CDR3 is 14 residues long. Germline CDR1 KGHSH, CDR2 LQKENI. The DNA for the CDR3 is TGTGCCAGCTCACCATCCGGTCTGAACACTGAAGCTTTCTTT. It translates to CASSPSGLNTEAFF.

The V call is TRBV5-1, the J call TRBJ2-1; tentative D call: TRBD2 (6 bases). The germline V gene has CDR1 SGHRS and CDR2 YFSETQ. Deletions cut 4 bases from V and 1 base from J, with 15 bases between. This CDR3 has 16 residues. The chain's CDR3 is CASSPLEAGSYNEQFF. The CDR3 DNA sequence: TGCGCCAGCAGCCCCTTGGAGGCGGGGTCCTACAATGAGCAGTTCTTC.

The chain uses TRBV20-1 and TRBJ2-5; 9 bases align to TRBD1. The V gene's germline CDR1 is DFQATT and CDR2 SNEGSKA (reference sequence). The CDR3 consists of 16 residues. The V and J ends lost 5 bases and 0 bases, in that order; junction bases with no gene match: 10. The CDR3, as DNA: TGCAGTGCTGATATTCCGGGACAGGGTGACCAAGAGACCCAGTACTTC. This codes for CSADIPGQGDQETQYF.

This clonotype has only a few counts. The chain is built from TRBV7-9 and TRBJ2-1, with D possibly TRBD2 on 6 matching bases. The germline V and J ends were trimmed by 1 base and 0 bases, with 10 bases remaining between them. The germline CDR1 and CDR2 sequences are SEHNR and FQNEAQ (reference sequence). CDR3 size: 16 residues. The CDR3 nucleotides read TGTGCCAGCAGCTTAGTATTCGGGAGCTCCTACAATGAGCAGTTCTTC. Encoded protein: CASSLVFGSSYNEQFF.

The CDR3, as DNA: TGTGCCAGCAGCTTAGCTAGGTACCAAGAGACCCAGTACTTC. Its translation: CASSLARYQETQYF. The rearrangement uses TRBV7-2 and TRBJ2-5, with D unresolved. V was trimmed by 0 bases and J by 0 bases, leaving 5 bases between them. The CDR3 runs to 14 residues. CDR1 and CDR2 from the germline V gene are SGHTA and FQGNSA.

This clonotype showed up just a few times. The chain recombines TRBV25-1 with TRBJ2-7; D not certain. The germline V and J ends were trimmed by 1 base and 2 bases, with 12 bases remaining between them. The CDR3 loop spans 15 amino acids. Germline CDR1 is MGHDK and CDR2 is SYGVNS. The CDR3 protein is CASSELRGLTYEQYF. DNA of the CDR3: TGTGCCAGCAGTGAATTACGCGGCCTCACCTACGAGCAGTACTTC.